This TCR beta chain was documented in a study of regulatory T cells in long-lasting Graves disease. Time point indicated: newly diagnosed GD, antithyroid drugs for less than 3 months. Researchers made the TCR library from RNA that was extracted from PBMCs. For TCR beta, libraries came from iRepertoire HTBI primers and Arm-PCR of CDR3 regions. TCRdb passed the multiplex PCR reads through MiXCR, listing each CDR3 protein once. Counted here are 400,000 to 550,000 distinct CDR3 sequences, 15% occurring once; the ten biggest clones make up roughly a sixth. Germline CDR1 reads SGHNT; CDR2 reads YYREEE (reference sequence). The CDR3 has 15 amino acids. The junction had 7 bases not matched to a gene; V was cut back by 5 bases and J by 5 bases. The same sample was also studied in work on T cells in Graves' hyperthyroidism and ophthalmopathy. That paper notes: First-round RT-PCR targeting the TCR CDR3 was performed with the HTBI primer set. Most thyroid clonotypes expanded above 0.001 were also detected in blood.

The chain joins TRBV5-4 to TRBJ2-1; 10 nucleotides agree with TRBD2. The sample here was peripheral blood mononuclear cells (PBMCs), taken at new diagnosis, from a patient treated with antithyroid drugs. This receptor was taken from a woman under 40 with Graves disease. This chain's CDR3 is CASSMELAGDNEQFF. The CDR3 region has the DNA TGTGCCAGCAGTATGGAGCTAGCGGGAGACAATGAGCAGTTCTTC. Complete variable domain (other parts from reference TRBV5-4 and TRBJ2-1): ETGVTQSPTHLIKTRGQQVTLRCSSQSGHNTVSWYQQALGQGPQFIFQYYREEENGRGNFPPRFSGLQFPNYSSELNVNALELDDSALYLCASSMELAGDNEQFFGPGTRLTVL.